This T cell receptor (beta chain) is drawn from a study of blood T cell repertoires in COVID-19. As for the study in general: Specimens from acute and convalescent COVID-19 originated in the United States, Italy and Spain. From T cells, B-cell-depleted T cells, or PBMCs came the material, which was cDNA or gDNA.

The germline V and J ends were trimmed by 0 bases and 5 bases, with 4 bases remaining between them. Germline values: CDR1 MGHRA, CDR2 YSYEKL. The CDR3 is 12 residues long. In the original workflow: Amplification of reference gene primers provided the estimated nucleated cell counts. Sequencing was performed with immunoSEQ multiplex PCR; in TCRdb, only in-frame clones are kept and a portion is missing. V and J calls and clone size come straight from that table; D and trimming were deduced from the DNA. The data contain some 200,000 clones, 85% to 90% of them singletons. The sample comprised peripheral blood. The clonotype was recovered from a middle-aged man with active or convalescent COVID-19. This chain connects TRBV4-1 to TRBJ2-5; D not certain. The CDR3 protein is CASSQDRETQYF. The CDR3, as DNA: TGCGCCAGCAGCCAAGATCGGGAGACCCAGTACTTC.